Listed below are T cell receptor beta chains from one sample, sequenced in a study of human T cells and chemical hapten exposure. TCRdb analysed the RACE reads with MiXCR anew, one entry per CDR3 protein. The sample shows over 150,000 distinct CDR3 sequences, 25% to 35% of them seen only once. The specimen was whole blood, collected in connection with sensitization to the hapten diphenylcyclopropenone (DPC). The receptors shown here come from a woman between 18 and 29 years old with alopecia areata. Some clones in this sample may be carry-over from other donors' samples. The CDR3 runs from the conserved cysteine through the conserved F or W. A D gene is named only where the DNA matches it firmly. Rows may omit the clone size; those that give it use once, few, many or a size class.

cdr3_length d_call j_call clone_size v_call cdr3_nt cdr3_aa
16 TRBD1 TRBJ1-2 few TRBV11-2 TGTGCCAGCAGCTTAGGGGACAGGGGAGCTAACTATGGCTACACCTTC CASSLGDRGANYGYTF
15 TRBD1 TRBJ1-5 NA TRBV6-1 TGTGCCAGCAGTGCCTGGGACAGGGCTGATCAGCCCCAGCATTTT CASSAWDRADQPQHF
16 NA TRBJ2-7 few TRBV7-9 TGTGCCAGCAGCTTCCCGGGACACAATGGGACCTACGAGCAGTACTTC CASSFPGHNGTYEQYF
14 TRBD1 TRBJ1-6 few TRBV15 TGTGCCACCAGCATTTTGACAGGGGAATCACCCCTCCACTTT CATSILTGESPLHF
15 TRBD1 TRBJ2-3 NA TRBV28 TGTGCCAGCAAGGGGGGCGGGACAGGCCAAATTACGCAGTATTTT CASKGGGTGQITQYF
13 TRBD2 TRBJ2-1 NA TRBV10-3 TGTGCCATCACTGCGACTAGCGGCGCTGAGCAGTTCTTC CAITATSGAEQFF
14 NA TRBJ1-3 NA TRBV29-1 TGCAGAGTTCTTGGGTCTAGCGCTGGAAACACCATATATTTC CRVLGSSAGNTIYF
11 NA TRBJ2-3 NA TRBV20-1 TGCAGTGCTAGAGGTGGGGATACGCAGTATTTT CSARGGDTQYF
12 NA TRBJ1-2 NA TRBV29-1 TGCAGCGCAACGACGGCCGACTATGGCTACACCTTC CSATTADYGYTF
14 TRBD1 TRBJ2-7 NA TRBV2 TGTGCCAGCAGTGAAGGGGACAGCACCTACGAGCAGTACTTC CASSEGDSTYEQYF
14 NA TRBJ1-2 NA TRBV7-2 TGTGCCAGCAGCTCCCTAGACAGCAACTATGGCTACACCTTC CASSSLDSNYGYTF
13 NA TRBJ2-7 few TRBV6-6 TGTGCCAGCACTGAGGACAGAAGATACGAGCAGTACTTC CASTEDRRYEQYF
13 TRBD2 TRBJ2-7 NA TRBV6-2/TRBV6-3 TGTGCCAGCAGTTATACCGGGACTAGCGGGTTGTACTTC CASSYTGTSGLYF
12 NA TRBJ1-2 NA TRBV29-1 TGCAGCGTTTGGGGGGACACAACTGGCTACACCTTC CSVWGDTTGYTF